A selection of T cell receptor beta chains follows, all from one sample in a study of CD8+ T cells in alopecia areata. Measured with immunoSEQ multiplex PCR; TCRdb has only the in-frame clones, and not every one. This sample has fewer than 150,000 clones, with about 61% found just once. Sequenced sample: CD4+ T cells sorted from blood. These receptors were taken from a human donor in good health. CDR3s include the opening cysteine and the closing phenylalanine or tryptophan. The D gene is left open where the match is weak. Part of the rows lack a size; the others show once, few, many or a class for expanded clones.

j_gene	v_gene	d_gene	abundance	CDR3aa	CDR3nt
TRBJ1-2	TRBV29-1	-	few	CSGRETNYGYTF	TGCAGCGGCAGGGAAACTAACTATGGCTACACCTTC
TRBJ2-3	TRBV29-1	TRBD2	-	CSVGARRSGGAVDTQYF	TGCAGCGTTGGCGCCCGGCGCAGCGGGGGGGCTGTAGATACGCAGTATTTT
TRBJ1-1	TRBV4-2	TRBD1	-	CATQGAGVSEAFF	TGTGCCACGCAGGGGGCCGGAGTCAGTGAAGCTTTCTTT
TRBJ1-6	TRBV2	-	-	CASSDWEFPSPLHF	TGTGCCAGCAGTGACTGGGAGTTCCCCTCACCCCTCCACTTT
TRBJ1-1	TRBV7-6	-	-	CASSLGVDSNTEAFF	TGTGCCAGCAGCTTAGGCGTGGACAGTAACACTGAAGCTTTCTTT
TRBJ2-1	TRBV29-1	-	-	CSAVAGTYNEQFF	TGCAGCGCTGTCGCGGGGACCTACAATGAGCAGTTCTTC
TRBJ2-2	TRBV7-3	TRBD1	-	CASSPGGWTGELFF	TGTGCCAGCAGCCCAGGGGGCTGGACCGGGGAGCTGTTTTTT
TRBJ1-6	TRBV27	TRBD1	few	CASSLSSQGAPNSPLHF	TGTGCCAGCAGTTTATCGTCACAGGGGGCCCCTAATTCACCCCTCCACTTT
TRBJ2-5	TRBV5-4	TRBD2	-	CASSLYSGLGTQYF	TGTGCCAGCAGCTTGTATAGCGGGTTGGGAACCCAGTACTTC
TRBJ2-3	TRBV29-1	-	-	CSVGKGSTDTQYF	TGCAGCGTTGGAAAGGGGAGTACAGATACGCAGTATTTT
TRBJ1-2	TRBV30	-	-	CAWKRGGYTF	TGTGCCTGGAAAAGGGGTGGCTACACCTTC
TRBJ1-2	TRBV18	-	once	CASSPGRNNYGYTF	TGTGCCAGCTCACCAGGGAGGAATAACTATGGCTACACCTTC
TRBJ2-2	TRBV19	TRBD2	few	CASNPGLAGAGTGELFF	TGTGCCAGTAATCCGGGACTAGCGGGGGCAGGGACCGGGGAGCTGTTTTTT
TRBJ1-5	TRBV7-9	TRBD1	-	CASSGGQGNQPQHF	TGTGCCAGCAGCGGGGGACAGGGCAATCAGCCCCAGCATTTT
TRBJ1-1	TRBV27	TRBD1	-	CASSFRTGENTEAFF	TGTGCCAGCAGTTTCCGGACAGGGGAGAACACTGAAGCTTTCTTT
TRBJ2-7	TRBV2	-	-	CASNILGEQYF	TGTGCCAGCAACATCCTGGGCGAGCAGTACTTC